The present T cell receptor (beta chain) was sequenced within a study of regulatory T cells in long-lasting Graves disease. This CDR3 spans 16 amino acids. Trimming took off 5 bases at V and 3 bases at J, with 20 bases between the two ends. Arm-PCR of CDR3 regions and iRepertoire HTBI primers were used to build TCR beta libraries. Original methodology: Across the samples, identification revealed about 62 TRBV and 12 to 15 TRBJ segments. TCRdb reanalysed the multiplex PCR reads using MiXCR and keeps one entry per CDR3 protein. The V and J calls and clone size are TCRdb's, not the authors'. The top ten hold around 30% of the sample, which has 360,000 or so distinct CDR3 sequences, roughly 24% seen once. Study findings and constraints: Persistent cases of Graves' showed reduced TCR diversity relative to newly diagnosed patients. Comparison showed that persistent patients shared more public clonotypes (about 2,700) than new patients (966).

The table lists this clonotype with many counts. Its antigen is undetermined. Time point specified: persistent/refractory GD, antithyroid drugs over 5 years with positive TRAb. Following extraction of RNA from PBMCs, that RNA was used to make the TCR library. Blood from the periphery, approximately 10 milliliters in all, was drawn into EDTA tubes. This sequence joins TRBV12-3 or TRBV12-4 and TRBJ2-7, with D unresolved. Sequences were derived from peripheral blood mononuclear cells (PBMCs), sampled when the disease was refractory, from a patient treated with antithyroid drugs. This TCR came from a woman aged 40 to 50 with Graves disease. The CDR3 loop reads CASSPRVDRANYEQYF. Written as DNA, the CDR3 is TGTGCCAGCAGTCCGCGAGTCGACCGGGCTAACTACGAGCAGTACTTC.